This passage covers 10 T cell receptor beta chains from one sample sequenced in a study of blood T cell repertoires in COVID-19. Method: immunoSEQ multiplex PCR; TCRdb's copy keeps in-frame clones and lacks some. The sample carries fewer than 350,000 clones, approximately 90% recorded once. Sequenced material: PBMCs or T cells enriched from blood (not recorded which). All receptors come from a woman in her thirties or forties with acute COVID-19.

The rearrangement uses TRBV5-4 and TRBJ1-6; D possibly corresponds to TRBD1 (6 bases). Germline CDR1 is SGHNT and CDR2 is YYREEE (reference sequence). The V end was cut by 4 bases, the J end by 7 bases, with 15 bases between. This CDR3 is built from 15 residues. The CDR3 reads CASSAFQGINSPLHF. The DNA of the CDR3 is TGTGCCAGCAGCGCCTTTCAGGGGATCAATTCACCCCTCCACTTT. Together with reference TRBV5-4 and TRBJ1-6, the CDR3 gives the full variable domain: ETGVTQSPTHLIKTRGQQVTLRCSSQSGHNTVSWYQQALGQGPQFIFQYYREEENGRGNFPPRFSGLQFPNYSSELNVNALELDDSALYLCASSAFQGINSPLHFGNGTRLTVT.

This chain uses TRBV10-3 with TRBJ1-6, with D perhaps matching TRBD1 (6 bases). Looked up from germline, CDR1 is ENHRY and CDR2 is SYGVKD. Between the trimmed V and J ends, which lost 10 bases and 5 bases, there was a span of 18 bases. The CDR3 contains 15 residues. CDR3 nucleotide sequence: TGTGCCACCCGGGCGGGGGGCGAGGATAATTCACCCCTCCACTTT. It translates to CATRAGGEDNSPLHF.

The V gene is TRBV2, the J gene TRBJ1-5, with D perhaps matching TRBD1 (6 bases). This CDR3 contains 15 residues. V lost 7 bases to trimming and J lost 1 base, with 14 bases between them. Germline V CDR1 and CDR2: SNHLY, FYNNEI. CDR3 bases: TGTGCCAGCACCGAAAGGACAGTGAGCAATCAGCCCCAGCATTTT. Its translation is CASTERTVSNQPQHF.

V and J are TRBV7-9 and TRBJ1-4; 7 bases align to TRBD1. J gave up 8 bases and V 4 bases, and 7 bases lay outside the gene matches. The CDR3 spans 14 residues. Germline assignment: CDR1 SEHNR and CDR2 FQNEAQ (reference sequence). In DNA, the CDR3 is TGTGCCAGCAGCTCGACAGGGCAGAGGGAAAAACTGTTTTTT. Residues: CASSSTGQREKLFF.

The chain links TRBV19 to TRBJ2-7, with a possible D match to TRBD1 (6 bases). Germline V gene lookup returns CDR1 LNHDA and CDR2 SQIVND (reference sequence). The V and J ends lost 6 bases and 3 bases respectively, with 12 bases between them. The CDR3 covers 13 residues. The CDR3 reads CASRPAGVYEQYF. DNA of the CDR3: TGTGCCAGTAGGCCGGCAGGGGTCTACGAGCAGTACTTC.

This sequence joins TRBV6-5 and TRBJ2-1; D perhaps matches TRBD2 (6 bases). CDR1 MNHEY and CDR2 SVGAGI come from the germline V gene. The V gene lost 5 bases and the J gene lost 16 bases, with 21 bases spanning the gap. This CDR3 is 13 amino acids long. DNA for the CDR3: TGTGCCAGCAGTCCGCAATCCCCGGGACTCTTATTCTTC. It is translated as CASSPQSPGLLFF.

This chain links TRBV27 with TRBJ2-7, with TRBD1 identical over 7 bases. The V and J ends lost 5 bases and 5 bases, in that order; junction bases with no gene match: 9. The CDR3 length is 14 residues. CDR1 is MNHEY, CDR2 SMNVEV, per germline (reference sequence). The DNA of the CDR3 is TGTGCCAGCAGTCCGAAGACAGGGTCTGACGAGCAGTACTTC. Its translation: CASSPKTGSDEQYF.

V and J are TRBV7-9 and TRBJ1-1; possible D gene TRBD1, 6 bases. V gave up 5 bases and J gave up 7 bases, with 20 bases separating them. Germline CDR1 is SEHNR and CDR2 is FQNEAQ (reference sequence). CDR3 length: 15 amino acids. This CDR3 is CASSPLRGRFVEAFF. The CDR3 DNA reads TGTGCCAGCAGCCCACTGCGGGGGCGCTTTGTTGAAGCTTTCTTT.

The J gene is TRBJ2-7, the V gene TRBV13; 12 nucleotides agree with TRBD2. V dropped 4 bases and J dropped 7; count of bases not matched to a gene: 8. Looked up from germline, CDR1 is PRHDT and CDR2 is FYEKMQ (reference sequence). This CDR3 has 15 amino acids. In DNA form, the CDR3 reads TGTGCCAGCAGCTCCGCCTCTAGCGGGGGGGCGGAGCAGTACTTC. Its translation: CASSSASSGGAEQYF.

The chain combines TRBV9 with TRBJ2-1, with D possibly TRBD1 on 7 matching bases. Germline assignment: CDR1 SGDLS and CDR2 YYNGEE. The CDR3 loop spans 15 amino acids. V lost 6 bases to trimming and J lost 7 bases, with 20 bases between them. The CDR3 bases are TGTGCCAGCACCAGGGGGGCTGAAATGGTTAATGAGCAGTTCTTC. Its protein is CASTRGAEMVNEQFF.